A single sample gave rise to the 29 T cell receptor beta chains below, sequenced in a study of T cell responses to AZD1222 COVID-19 vaccine. The method was immunoSEQ multiplex PCR; TCRdb's version includes in-frame clones alone and lacks a portion of them. Here the sample spans under 200,000 clones, approximately 91% being singletons. Here the sequenced sample was peripheral blood, taken on day 0 of AZD1222 vaccination. The receptor set was obtained from an adult in good health.

The CDR3 coding sequence is TGTGCCATCAGTTCCCAAGCGGGCAGGGTGCAAGATGGCTACACCTTC. Translating gives CAISSQAGRVQDGYTF. The chain links TRBV10-3 to TRBJ1-2; D might be TRBD1 (5 bases). V was shortened by 5 bases and J by 6 bases, with 22 bases between the two germline ends. Germline loops: CDR1 ENHRY, CDR2 SYGVKD. The CDR3 has 16 amino acids.

This sequence joins TRBV19 and TRBJ1-1; a weak D match, TRBD1 (5 bases). V shed 3 bases and J shed 0 bases, with 14 bases lying between them. The CDR3 is 16 amino acids. Germline V gene data show CDR1 as LNHDA and CDR2 as SQIVND (reference sequence). CDR3 in amino acids: CASSIYRTKMNTEAFF. Here the CDR3 DNA reads TGTGCCAGTAGTATTTACAGGACAAAAATGAACACTGAAGCTTTCTTT.

DNA of the CDR3: TGTGCCAGCAGGGACCTCGACGGCAGCTCCTATAATTCACCCCTCCACTTT. It codes for CASRDLDGSSYNSPLHF. The chain joins TRBV27 to TRBJ1-6; D is unclear. CDR1 and CDR2 from the germline V gene are MNHEY and SMNVEV (reference sequence). The CDR3 sequence is 17 residues long. The germline V and J ends were trimmed by 6 bases and 0 bases, with 15 bases remaining between them.

The V call is TRBV28, the J call TRBJ1-2; 10 nucleotides line up with TRBD1. CDR1 MDHEN and CDR2 SYDVKM come from the germline V gene. V shed 6 bases, J shed 6 bases, and the junction held 16 bases outside the gene matches. The CDR3 length is 17 residues. The CDR3 DNA is TGTGCCAGCAGCGTCTTAAAGGGGGGGACAGGGGAAGATGGCTACACCTTC. Protein sequence: CASSVLKGGTGEDGYTF.

The count of this clone is one. The chain couples TRBV19 to TRBJ2-3; perhaps TRBD1 as D (6 bases). V gave up 5 bases and J gave up 1 base, with 13 bases separating them. The germline V gene encodes CDR1 LNHDA and CDR2 SQIVND (reference sequence). CDR3 length: 15 amino acids. The CDR3 loop reads CASSADRQGTDTQYF. CDR3 nucleotide sequence: TGTGCCAGTAGTGCAGATCGACAGGGCACAGATACGCAGTATTTT.

The chain links TRBV6-5 to TRBJ1-1; 8 nucleotides match TRBD1. The CDR3 extends over 12 amino acids. Germline V lookup: CDR1 MNHEY, CDR2 SVGAGI. J was trimmed by 1 base and V by 8 bases; bases with no gene match: 0. Here the CDR3 reads CASGTGNTEAFF. The CDR3 bases are TGTGCCAGCGGGACAGGGAACACTGAAGCTTTCTTT.

V and J are TRBV6-5 and TRBJ1-1; possibly TRBD1 for D (6 bases). Germline values: CDR1 MNHEY, CDR2 SVGAGI. CDR3 length: 14 amino acids. The V and J ends lost 6 bases and 1 base respectively, with 12 bases between them. CDR3 residues: CASRLDRENTEAFF. In nucleotides, the CDR3 is TGTGCCAGCAGACTGGACAGAGAGAACACTGAAGCTTTCTTT.

In its sample, this clone was seen a few times. V gene TRBV15 combines with J gene TRBJ1-4, with TRBD1 identical over 9 bases. Trimming took 3 bases from V and 5 from J; bases not matched to a gene: 1. Germline V gene data show CDR1 as LNHNV and CDR2 as YYDKDF (reference sequence). This CDR3 comprises 14 residues. CDR3 sequence: CATSRGTGNEKLFF. The CDR3 DNA is TGTGCCACCAGCAGGGGGACAGGGAATGAAAAACTGTTTTTT. The whole variable domain, remainder taken from reference TRBV15 and TRBJ1-4, is DAMVIQNPRYQVTQFGKPVTLSCSQTLNHNVMYWYQQKSSQAPKLLFHYYDKDFNNEADTPDNFQSRRPNTSFCFLDIRSPGLGDTAMYLCATSRGTGNEKLFFGSGTQLSVL.

The rearrangement uses TRBV5-6 and TRBJ1-1; D possibly corresponds to TRBD1 (5 bases). The CDR3 is 18 residues long. Germline CDR1 SGHDT, CDR2 YYEEEE. V was clipped by 0 bases and J by 3 bases, with 21 bases between them. The CDR3 DNA is TGTGCCAGCAGCTTGGAGTTAAACACTGACAGCAGGGACACTGAAGCTTTCTTT. Protein: CASSLELNTDSRDTEAFF. Looking up the rest from reference TRBV5-6 and TRBJ1-1 gives the full variable domain: DAGVTQSPTHLIKTRGQQVTLRCSPKSGHDTVSWYQQALGQGPQFIFQYYEEEERQRGNFPDRFSGHQFPNYSSELNVNALLLGDSALYLCASSLELNTDSRDTEAFFGQGTRLTVV.

This chain uses TRBV7-2 with TRBJ2-5; possible D gene TRBD2, 6 bases. The CDR3 is 15 amino acids. The germline V gene has CDR1 SGHTA and CDR2 FQGNSA. V lost 6 bases to trimming and J lost 4 bases, with 18 bases between them. CDR3 sequence (DNA): TGTGCCAGCAGTCGGGACTCAATAAGGGGAGAGACCCAGTACTTC. Its translation: CASSRDSIRGETQYF.

This clone was recorded a few times. The genes are TRBV29-1 and TRBJ1-4; the D gene is possibly TRBD1 (6 bases). Trimming took 5 bases from V and 4 from J, leaving 11 bases between them. The germline CDR1 and CDR2 sequences are SQVTM and ANQGSEA. CDR3 length: 13 residues. The CDR3 region has the DNA TGCAGCGTTATAGGGACACTTAATGAAAAACTGTTTTTT. Protein: CSVIGTLNEKLFF.

J is TRBJ2-1 and V is TRBV5-1; 10 bases align to TRBD1. V shed 5 bases and J 7 bases; nucleotides not matched to a gene: 3. The V gene's germline CDR1 is SGHRS and CDR2 YFSETQ. This CDR3 comprises 13 residues. This CDR3 reads CASSLGQGNEQFF. The DNA of the CDR3 is TGCGCCAGCAGTCTGGGACAGGGGAATGAGCAGTTCTTC. Full variable domain (outside the CDR3, taken from reference TRBV5-1 and TRBJ2-1): KAGVTQTPRYLIKTRGQQVTLSCSPISGHRSVSWYQQTPGQGLQFLFEYFSETQRNKGNFPGRFSGRQFSNSRSEMNVSTLELGDSALYLCASSLGQGNEQFFGPGTRLTVL.

This chain connects TRBV6-5 to TRBJ1-1; unclear D gene. V lost 6 bases and J 10 bases, leaving 12 bases between the germline ends. The V gene's germline CDR1 is MNHEY and CDR2 SVGAGI. CDR3 size: 11 residues. CDR3 sequence (DNA): TGTGCCAGCAGATCTGGTTGGGGAGCTTTCTTT. It yields the protein CASRSGWGAFF.

The chain carries TRBV19 and TRBJ2-3; TRBD2 aligns across 9 bases. CDR3 length: 15 amino acids. Germline loops: CDR1 LNHDA, CDR2 SQIVND (reference sequence). Trimming took 2 bases from V and 3 from J; bases not matched to a gene: 3. The CDR3 loop is CASSIQLAGTDTQYF. The CDR3 coding sequence is TGTGCCAGTAGTATACAGCTAGCGGGAACAGATACGCAGTATTTT.

The chain joins TRBV6-5 to TRBJ2-1; 8 bases align to TRBD2. The germline CDR1 and CDR2 sequences are MNHEY and SVGAGI. V lost 5 bases, J lost 8 bases, and 11 bases stayed unmatched. The CDR3 consists of 15 residues. CDR3 loop: CASSTAGTRHDEQFF. CDR3 DNA sequence: TGTGCCAGCAGTACCGCCGGGACTAGGCATGATGAGCAGTTCTTC.

J is TRBJ1-2 and V is TRBV24-1; TRBD1 aligns across 8 bases. J lost 4 bases, V lost 9 bases, and 12 bases had no gene match. Germline values: CDR1 KGHDR, CDR2 SFDVKD. The CDR3 contains 15 residues. The CDR3 sequence is CATQDERQGTYGYTF. DNA for the CDR3: TGTGCCACCCAGGATGAAAGACAGGGGACCTATGGCTACACCTTC.

The gene calls are TRBV7-2 and TRBJ2-1; D possibly corresponds to TRBD1 (6 bases). V dropped 5 bases and J dropped 3 bases, with 14 bases sitting between them. CDR3 length: 15 residues. CDR1 SGHTA and CDR2 FQGNSA come from the germline V gene. The CDR3 DNA reads as TGTGCCAGCAGCGGGAACAGGGACCTCTACAATGAGCAGTTCTTC. Translation: CASSGNRDLYNEQFF.

The J gene is TRBJ2-1, the V gene TRBV28, with TRBD2 matching over 10 bases. From germline, CDR1 is MDHEN and CDR2 SYDVKM. J gave up 8 bases and V 5 bases, and 12 bases lay outside the gene matches. The CDR3 spans 16 residues. This CDR3 is CASSPPSSGGADEQFF. The CDR3 DNA reads as TGTGCCAGCAGTCCTCCGTCCAGCGGGGGGGCAGATGAGCAGTTCTTC.

V is TRBV15 and J is TRBJ1-4, with TRBD1 identical over 7 bases. The germline V gene encodes CDR1 LNHNV and CDR2 YYDKDF (reference sequence). The CDR3 extends over 16 amino acids. After removal of 1 base from V and 7 bases from J, the junction contained 9 bases not matched to a gene. The CDR3 DNA follows: TGTGCCACCAGCAGAGTTAGAGGGGGCATAGGTGAAAAACTGTTTTTT. It specifies CATSRVRGGIGEKLFF.

The chain combines TRBV6-5 with TRBJ1-5; 8 nucleotides match TRBD1. The ends lost 6 bases at V and 1 base at J; junction bases unmatched: 2. Germline CDR1 MNHEY, CDR2 SVGAGI. There are 14 residues in the CDR3. CDR3 nucleotide sequence: TGTGCCAGCAGGGACAGGGCCAGCAATCAGCCCCAGCATTTT. Protein product: CASRDRASNQPQHF.

This clone showed up just once. V usage is TRBV6-5 and J usage is TRBJ1-1; D gene uncertain. Germline CDR1 MNHEY, CDR2 SVGAGI. V was clipped by 7 bases and J by 0 bases, with 9 bases between them. The CDR3 covers 13 residues. The CDR3 region has the DNA TGTGCCAGCAAGGGCAGCATGAACACTGAAGCTTTCTTT. The encoded protein is CASKGSMNTEAFF.

CDR3: CASSLAREGYGYTF. The CDR3 DNA is TGTGCCAGCAGCTTAGCTAGGGAGGGCTATGGCTACACCTTC. The chain uses TRBV7-8 and TRBJ1-2; no firm D call. This CDR3 region has 14 residues. V was trimmed by 0 bases and J by 4 bases, leaving 9 bases between them. Germline assignment: CDR1 SGHVS and CDR2 FQNEAQ.

The chain uses TRBV28 and TRBJ2-5; TRBD1 matches 9 bases. The V gene's germline CDR1 is MDHEN and CDR2 SYDVKM. V lost 4 bases, J lost 2 bases, and 2 bases stayed unmatched. The CDR3 is made up of 14 amino acids. The CDR3 sequence: CASSSDRGQETQYF. Here the CDR3 DNA reads TGTGCCAGCAGTTCGGACAGGGGACAAGAGACCCAGTACTTC. Based on the CDR3 plus reference TRBV28 and TRBJ2-5, the full variable domain is DVKVTQSSRYLVKRTGEKVFLECVQDMDHENMFWYRQDPGLGLRLIYFSYDVKMKEKGDIPEGYSVSREKKERFSLILESASTNQTSMYLCASSSDRGQETQYFGPGTRLLVL.

In this sample, this clone turned up once. This rearrangement joins TRBV10-1 to TRBJ1-6, with 7 bases fitting TRBD1. This CDR3 has 17 amino acids. Germline V lookup: CDR1 WNHNN, CDR2 SYGVQD (reference sequence). Trimming took 6 bases from V and 9 from J; bases not matched to a gene: 17. The CDR3 is CASRRGTEHPKISPLHF. In nucleotides, the CDR3 is TGCGCCAGCAGGAGGGGGACAGAGCACCCCAAGATTTCACCCCTCCACTTT.

This clone showed up just once. The chain couples TRBV28 to TRBJ2-7, with D tentatively TRBD2 (7 bases). Germline assignment: CDR1 MDHEN and CDR2 SYDVKM. CDR3 length: 13 amino acids. V was clipped by 6 bases and J by 3 bases, with 12 bases between them. The DNA of the CDR3 is TGTGCCAGCAGGGGGGGGACACTCTACGAGCAGTACTTC. It codes for CASRGGTLYEQYF.

V usage is TRBV19 and J usage is TRBJ2-1, with 13 bases matching TRBD2. Germline CDR1 is LNHDA and CDR2 is SQIVND (reference sequence). This CDR3 is built from 17 residues. V gave up 2 bases and J gave up 7 bases; unmatched junction bases: 8. This chain's CDR3 is CASSIQFGTSGANEQFF. CDR3 in DNA: TGTGCCAGTAGTATACAATTCGGGACTAGCGGGGCTAATGAGCAGTTCTTC.

This sequence joins TRBV7-7 and TRBJ1-3; unclear D gene. In germline, CDR1 is SSHAT, CDR2 FNYEAQ (reference sequence). The CDR3 is 13 amino acids. CDR3 DNA sequence: TGTGCTAGCTCGGAGAGGTGGGGAAACACCATATATTTT. Its protein product is CASSERWGNTIYF.

This sequence joins TRBV29-1 and TRBJ1-3; 9 positions agree with TRBD1. The CDR3 has 15 residues. Trimming at V came to 3 bases and at J to 0 bases, leaving 3 bases not matched to a gene. CDR1 is SQVTM, CDR2 ANQGSEA, per germline. The CDR3 sequence is CSVEGTGNSGNTIYF. As DNA, the CDR3 is TGCAGCGTTGAGGGGACAGGGAACTCTGGAAACACCATATATTTT.

The chain carries TRBV7-2 and TRBJ2-7, with D possibly matching TRBD2 (6 bases). V lost 5 bases and J lost 6, with 20 bases in between. Germline-derived CDR1 and CDR2 are SGHTA and FQGNSA. This CDR3 has 15 amino acids. CDR3 DNA: TGTGCCAGCAGCCCGTCCCGGGAGTGGGTTAGCGAGCAGTACTTC. Translated, it gives CASSPSREWVSEQYF.